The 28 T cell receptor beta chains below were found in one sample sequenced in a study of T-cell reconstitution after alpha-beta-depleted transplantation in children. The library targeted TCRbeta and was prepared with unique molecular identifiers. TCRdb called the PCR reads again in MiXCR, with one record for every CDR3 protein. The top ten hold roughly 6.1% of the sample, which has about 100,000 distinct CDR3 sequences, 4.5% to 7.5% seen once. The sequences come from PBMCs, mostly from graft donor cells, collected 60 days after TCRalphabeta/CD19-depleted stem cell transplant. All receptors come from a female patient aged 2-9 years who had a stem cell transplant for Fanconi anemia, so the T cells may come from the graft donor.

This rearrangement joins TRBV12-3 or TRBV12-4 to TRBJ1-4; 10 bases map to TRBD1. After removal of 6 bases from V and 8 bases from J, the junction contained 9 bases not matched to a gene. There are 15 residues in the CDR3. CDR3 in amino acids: CASSRGDRGTEKLFF. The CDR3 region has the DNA TGTGCCAGCAGCCGCGGGGACAGGGGTACCGAAAAACTGTTTTTT.

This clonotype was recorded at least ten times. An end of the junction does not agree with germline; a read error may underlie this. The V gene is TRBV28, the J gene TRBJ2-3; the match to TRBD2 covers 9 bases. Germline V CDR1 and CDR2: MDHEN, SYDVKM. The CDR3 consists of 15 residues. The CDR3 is CASSLWTSATDTQYF. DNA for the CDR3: TGTGCCAGCAGTCTATGGACTAGCGCCACAGATACGCAGTATTTT.

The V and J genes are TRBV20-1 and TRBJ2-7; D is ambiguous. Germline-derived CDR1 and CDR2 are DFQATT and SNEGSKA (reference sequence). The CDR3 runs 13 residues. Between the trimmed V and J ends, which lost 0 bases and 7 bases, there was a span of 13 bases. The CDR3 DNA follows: TGCAGTGCTAGAGATCTGACCGGACGAGAGCAGTACTTC. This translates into CSARDLTGREQYF.

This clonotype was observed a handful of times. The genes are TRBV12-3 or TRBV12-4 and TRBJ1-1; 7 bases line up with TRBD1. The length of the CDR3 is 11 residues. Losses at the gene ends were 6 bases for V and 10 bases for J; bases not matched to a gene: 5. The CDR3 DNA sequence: TGTGCCAGCAGCCGCCGGACAGGAGCTTTCTTT. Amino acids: CASSRRTGAFF.

The CDR3 region has the DNA TGCAGTGCTGACGAGAGCGGGTCGCGAACCTACGAGCAGTACTTC. Protein sequence: CSADESGSRTYEQYF. The J gene is TRBJ2-7, the V gene TRBV20-1; D is possibly TRBD2 (6 bases). The CDR3 is made up of 15 amino acids. The germline V gene encodes CDR1 DFQATT and CDR2 SNEGSKA (reference sequence). V shed 5 bases and J shed 2 bases, with 19 bases lying between them.

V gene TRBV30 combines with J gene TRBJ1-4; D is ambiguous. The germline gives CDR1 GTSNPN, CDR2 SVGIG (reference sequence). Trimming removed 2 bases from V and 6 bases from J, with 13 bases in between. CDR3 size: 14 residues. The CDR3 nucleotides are TGTGCCTGGAGTCCCCGGAAGGTGTATGAAAAACTGTTTTTT. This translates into CAWSPRKVYEKLFF.

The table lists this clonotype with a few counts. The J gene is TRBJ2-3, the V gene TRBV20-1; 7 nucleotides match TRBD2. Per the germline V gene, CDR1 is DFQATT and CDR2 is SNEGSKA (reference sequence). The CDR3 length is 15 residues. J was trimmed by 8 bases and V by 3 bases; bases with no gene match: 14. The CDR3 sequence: CSAREFAGAAGTQYF. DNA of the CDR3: TGCAGTGCTAGGGAGTTTGCGGGAGCGGCGGGTACGCAGTATTTT.

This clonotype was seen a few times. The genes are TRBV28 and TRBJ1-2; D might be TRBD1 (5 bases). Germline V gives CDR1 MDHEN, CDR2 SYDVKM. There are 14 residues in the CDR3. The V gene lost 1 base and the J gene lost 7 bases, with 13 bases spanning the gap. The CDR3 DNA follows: TGTGCCAGCAGTTTATCGGCGGGGCAGAGTGGCTACACCTTC. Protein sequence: CASSLSAGQSGYTF.

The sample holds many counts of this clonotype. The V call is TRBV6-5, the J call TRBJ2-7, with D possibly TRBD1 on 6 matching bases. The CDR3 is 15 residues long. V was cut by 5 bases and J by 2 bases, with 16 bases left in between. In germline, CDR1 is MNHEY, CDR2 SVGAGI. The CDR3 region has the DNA TGTGCCAGCAGTCCTACAGGGCCGGTGACCTACGAGCAGTACTTC. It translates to CASSPTGPVTYEQYF.

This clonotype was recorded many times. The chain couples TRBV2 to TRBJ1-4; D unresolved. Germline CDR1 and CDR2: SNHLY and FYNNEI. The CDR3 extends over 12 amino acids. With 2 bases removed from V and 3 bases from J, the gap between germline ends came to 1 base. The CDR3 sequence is CASSEPNEKLFF. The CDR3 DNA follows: TGTGCCAGCAGTGAACCTAATGAAAAACTGTTTTTT. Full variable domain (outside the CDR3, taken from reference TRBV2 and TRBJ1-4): EPEVTQTPSHQVTQMGQEVILRCVPISNHLYFYWYRQILGQKVEFLVSFYNNEISEKSEIFDDQFSVERPDGSNFTLKIRSTKLEDSAMYFCASSEPNEKLFFGSGTQLSVL.

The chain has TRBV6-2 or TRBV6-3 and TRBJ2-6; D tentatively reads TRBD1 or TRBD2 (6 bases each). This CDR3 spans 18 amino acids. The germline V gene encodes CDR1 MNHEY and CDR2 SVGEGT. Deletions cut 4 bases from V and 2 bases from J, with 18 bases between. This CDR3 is CASSSGVSGAAGANVLTF. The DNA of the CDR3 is TGTGCCAGCAGTTCGGGGGTTTCAGGGGCCGCTGGGGCCAACGTCCTGACTTTC.

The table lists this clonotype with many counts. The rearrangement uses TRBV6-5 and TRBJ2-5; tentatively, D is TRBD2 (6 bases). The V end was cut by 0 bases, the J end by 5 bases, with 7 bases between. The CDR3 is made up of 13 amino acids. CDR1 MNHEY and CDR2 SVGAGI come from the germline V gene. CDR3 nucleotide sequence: TGTGCCAGCAGTTACTCGACTAGTGAGACCCAGTACTTC. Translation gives CASSYSTSETQYF.

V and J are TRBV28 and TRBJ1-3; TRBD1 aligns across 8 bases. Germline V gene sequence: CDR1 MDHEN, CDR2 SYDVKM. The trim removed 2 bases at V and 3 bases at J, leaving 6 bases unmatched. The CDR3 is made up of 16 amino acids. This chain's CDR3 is CASSLPDRGGGNTIYF. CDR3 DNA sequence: TGTGCCAGCAGTTTACCCGACAGGGGCGGTGGAAACACCATATATTTT.

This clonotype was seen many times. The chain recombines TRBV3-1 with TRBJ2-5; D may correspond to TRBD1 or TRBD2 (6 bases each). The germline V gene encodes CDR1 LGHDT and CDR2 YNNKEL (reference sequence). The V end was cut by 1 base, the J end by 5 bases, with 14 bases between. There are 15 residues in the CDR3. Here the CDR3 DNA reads TGTGCCAGCAGCCAAGCGGGGGCAGGTACGGAGACCCAGTACTTC. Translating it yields CASSQAGAGTETQYF.

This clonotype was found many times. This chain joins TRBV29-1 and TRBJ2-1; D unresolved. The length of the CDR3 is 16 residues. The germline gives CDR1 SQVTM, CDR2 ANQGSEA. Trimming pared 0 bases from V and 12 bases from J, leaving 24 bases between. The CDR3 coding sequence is TGCAGCGTTGAAGATACCCCAGGCGTCGCCGTCTACGGGCAGTTCTTC. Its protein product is CSVEDTPGVAVYGQFF.

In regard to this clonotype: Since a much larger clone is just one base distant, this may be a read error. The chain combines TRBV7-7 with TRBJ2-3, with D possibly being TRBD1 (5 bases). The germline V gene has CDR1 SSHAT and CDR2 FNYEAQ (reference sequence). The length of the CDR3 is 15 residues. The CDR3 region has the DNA TGTGCCAGCACCTTAGCCCCAGGGAGCACAGATACGCAGTATTTT. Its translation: CASTLAPGSTDTQYF.

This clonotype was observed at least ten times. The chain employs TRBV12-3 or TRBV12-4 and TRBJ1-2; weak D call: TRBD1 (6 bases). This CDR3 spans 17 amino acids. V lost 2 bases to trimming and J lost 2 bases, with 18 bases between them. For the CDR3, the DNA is TGTGCCAGCAGTTTATTGGCAGGGGTAGGGAGGAACTATGGCTACACCTTC. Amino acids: CASSLLAGVGRNYGYTF.

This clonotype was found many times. The CDR3 DNA is TGCAGTGCCCCTATCGAGATTAGGGTCGATGGCTACACCTTC. Amino acids: CSAPIEIRVDGYTF. This chain joins TRBV20-1 and TRBJ1-2; D is ambiguous. Germline V gives CDR1 DFQATT, CDR2 SNEGSKA (reference sequence). Trimming took off 6 bases at V and 6 bases at J, with 20 bases between the two ends. There are 14 residues in the CDR3.

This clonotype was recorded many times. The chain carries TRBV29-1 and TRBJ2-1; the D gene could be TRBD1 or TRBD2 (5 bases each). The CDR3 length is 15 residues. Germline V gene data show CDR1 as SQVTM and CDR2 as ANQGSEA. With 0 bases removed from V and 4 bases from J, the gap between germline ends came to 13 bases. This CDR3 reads CSVEDRGGYYNEQFF. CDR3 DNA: TGCAGCGTTGAAGATCGGGGCGGATATTACAATGAGCAGTTCTTC.

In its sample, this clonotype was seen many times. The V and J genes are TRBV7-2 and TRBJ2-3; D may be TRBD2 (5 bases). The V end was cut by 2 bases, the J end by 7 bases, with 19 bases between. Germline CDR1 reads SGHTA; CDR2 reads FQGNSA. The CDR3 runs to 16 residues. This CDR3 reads CASSLYLEGLRNTQYF. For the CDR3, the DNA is TGTGCCAGCAGCTTATATTTAGAGGGTTTAAGAAATACGCAGTATTTT.

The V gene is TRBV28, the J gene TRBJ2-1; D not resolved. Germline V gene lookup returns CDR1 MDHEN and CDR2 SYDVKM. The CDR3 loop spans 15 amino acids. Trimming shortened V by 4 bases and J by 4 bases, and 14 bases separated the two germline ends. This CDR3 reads CASSSSPDAYNEQFF. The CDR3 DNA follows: TGTGCCAGCAGTTCTTCACCCGACGCTTACAATGAGCAGTTCTTC.

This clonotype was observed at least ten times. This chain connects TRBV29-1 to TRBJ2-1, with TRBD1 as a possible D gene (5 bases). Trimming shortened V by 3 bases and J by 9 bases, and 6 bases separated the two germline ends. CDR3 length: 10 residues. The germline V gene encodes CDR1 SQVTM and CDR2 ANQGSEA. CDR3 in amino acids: CSVEGLEQFF. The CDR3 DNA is TGCAGCGTTGAGGGGCTTGAGCAGTTCTTC.

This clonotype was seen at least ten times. CDR3 coding DNA: TGTGCCAGCAGTTTATTCCCGACTAGCGGGTTACGGTCCACCGGGGAGCTGTTTTTT. It yields the protein CASSLFPTSGLRSTGELFF. The gene calls are TRBV27 and TRBJ2-2, with TRBD2 identical over 10 bases. Germline CDR1 MNHEY, CDR2 SMNVEV (reference sequence). There are 19 residues in the CDR3. V was clipped by 1 base and J by 4 bases; unmatched bases: 12.

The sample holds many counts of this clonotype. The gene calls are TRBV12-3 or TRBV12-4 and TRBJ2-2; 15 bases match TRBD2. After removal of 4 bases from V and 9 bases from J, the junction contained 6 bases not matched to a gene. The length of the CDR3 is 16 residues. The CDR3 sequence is CASSSGLAGGYRELFF. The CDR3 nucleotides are TGTGCCAGCAGTTCGGGACTAGCGGGAGGTTATCGGGAGCTGTTTTTT.

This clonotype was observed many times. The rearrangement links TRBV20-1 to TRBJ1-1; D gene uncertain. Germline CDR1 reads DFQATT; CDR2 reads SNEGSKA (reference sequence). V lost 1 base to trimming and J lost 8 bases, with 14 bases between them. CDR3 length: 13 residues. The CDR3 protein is CSARASQWSEAFF. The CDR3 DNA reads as TGCAGTGCTAGAGCCTCCCAATGGTCAGAAGCTTTCTTT.

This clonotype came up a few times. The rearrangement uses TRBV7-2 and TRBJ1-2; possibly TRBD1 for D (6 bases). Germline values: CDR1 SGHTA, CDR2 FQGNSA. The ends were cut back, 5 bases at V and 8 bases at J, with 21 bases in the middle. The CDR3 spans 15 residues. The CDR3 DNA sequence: TGTGCCAGCAGCCTCAAGGGGACATATACATCGGGCTACACCTTC. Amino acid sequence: CASSLKGTYTSGYTF. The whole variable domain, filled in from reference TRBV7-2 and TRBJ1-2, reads GAGVSQSPSNKVTEKGKDVELRCDPISGHTALYWYRQSLGQGLEFLIYFQGNSAPDKSGLPSDRFSAERTGGSVSTLTIQRTQQEDSAVYLCASSLKGTYTSGYTFGSGTRLTVV.

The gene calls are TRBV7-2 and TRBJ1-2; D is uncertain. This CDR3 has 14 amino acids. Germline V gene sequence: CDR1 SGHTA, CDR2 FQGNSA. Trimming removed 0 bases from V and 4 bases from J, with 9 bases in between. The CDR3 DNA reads TGTGCCAGCAGCTTAGCGGGGAAATCCTATGGCTACACCTTC. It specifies CASSLAGKSYGYTF.

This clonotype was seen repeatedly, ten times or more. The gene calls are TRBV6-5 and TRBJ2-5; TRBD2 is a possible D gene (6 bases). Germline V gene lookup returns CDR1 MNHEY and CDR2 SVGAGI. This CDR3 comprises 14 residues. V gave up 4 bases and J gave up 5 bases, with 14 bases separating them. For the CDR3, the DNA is TGTGCCAGCAGTTGGGGGGTGTATGGGGAGACCCAGTACTTC. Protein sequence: CASSWGVYGETQYF.